The rows below give T cell receptor beta chains drawn from one sample of a study of blood T cell repertoires in COVID-19. Generated by immunoSEQ multiplex PCR, the TCRdb table keeps only in-frame clones and is missing some. The sample records about 220,000 clones, more than 65% being singletons. The sequencing sample was made of peripheral blood. Receptors were obtained from a woman older than 75 with acute or convalescent COVID-19. Each CDR3 is given with its conserved first and last residue. Each record gives: J gene, V gene, clone size, D gene, CDR3 DNA, CDR3 protein. D genes are given only for firm matches. Some rows mark clone size as missing; the rest say once, few, many or name a class of expanded clone.

J gene: TRBJ1-1
V gene: TRBV16
clone size: NA
D gene: TRBD1
CDR3 DNA: TGTGCCAGCAGCCGAGACAGGGATCTCACTGAAGCTTTCTTT
CDR3 protein: CASSRDRDLTEAFF

J gene: TRBJ1-2
V gene: TRBV9
clone size: NA
D gene: TRBD1
CDR3 DNA: TGTGCCAGCAGCCTCCAGGACAGGGTAGGAGGCTACACCTTC
CDR3 protein: CASSLQDRVGGYTF

J gene: TRBJ1-3
V gene: TRBV2
clone size: NA
D gene: TRBD1
CDR3 DNA: TGTGCCAGCAGAGACAGGGGGCTGGGGGGAAACACCATATATTTT
CDR3 protein: CASRDRGLGGNTIYF

J gene: TRBJ2-5
V gene: TRBV6-2/TRBV6-3
clone size: NA
D gene: TRBD1
CDR3 DNA: TGTGCCAGCAGCCATGTCACTCCCCGGGACAGGGATCCCCAGTACTTC
CDR3 protein: CASSHVTPRDRDPQYF

J gene: TRBJ2-7
V gene: TRBV3-1/TRBV3-2
clone size: NA
D gene: TRBD1
CDR3 DNA: TGTGCCAGCAGCCCTATATCAGGGGGTTTAGGGTACGAGCAGTACTTC
CDR3 protein: CASSPISGGLGYEQYF

J gene: TRBJ1-1
V gene: TRBV6-5
clone size: NA
D gene: NA
CDR3 DNA: TGTGCCAGCAGTACCGGTCCTATGAACACTGAAGCTTTCTTT
CDR3 protein: CASSTGPMNTEAFF

J gene: TRBJ1-1
V gene: TRBV3-1/TRBV3-2
clone size: once
D gene: NA
CDR3 DNA: TGTGCCAGCAGCCAACCGCCAGGGCTCACTGAAGCTTTCTTT
CDR3 protein: CASSQPPGLTEAFF

J gene: TRBJ1-2
V gene: TRBV6-5
clone size: few
D gene: NA
CDR3 DNA: TGTGCCAGCAGTCGGAGTGATAGCTATGGCTACACCTTC
CDR3 protein: CASSRSDSYGYTF

J gene: TRBJ1-2
V gene: TRBV30
clone size: NA
D gene: NA
CDR3 DNA: TGTGCCTGGAGGCCCCCCCAGATACCATCATACTATGGCTACACCTTC
CDR3 protein: CAWRPPQIPSYYGYTF

J gene: TRBJ2-2
V gene: TRBV3-1/TRBV3-2
clone size: NA
D gene: TRBD2
CDR3 DNA: TGTGCCAGCAGCCAAGGACTAGCGGGGAGAACCGGGGAGCTGTTTTTT
CDR3 protein: CASSQGLAGRTGELFF

J gene: TRBJ1-4
V gene: TRBV11-3
clone size: NA
D gene: TRBD1
CDR3 DNA: TGTGCCAGCAGCTTTGGCAGGGGGACTGAAAAACTGTTTTTT
CDR3 protein: CASSFGRGTEKLFF

J gene: TRBJ2-2
V gene: TRBV28
clone size: NA
D gene: NA
CDR3 DNA: TGTGCCAGCAGTCCACCTAGACTAGCCGGGGAGCTGTTTTTT
CDR3 protein: CASSPPRLAGELFF

J gene: TRBJ1-6
V gene: TRBV7-9
clone size: NA
D gene: TRBD1
CDR3 DNA: TGTGCCAGCAGCTTAGTCGGGACAGCAAATTCACCCCTCCACTTT
CDR3 protein: CASSLVGTANSPLHF

J gene: TRBJ2-1
V gene: TRBV2
clone size: NA
D gene: TRBD2
CDR3 DNA: TGTGCCAGCAGTTCTCCGGTCCGGGACTACTACAATGAGCAGTTCTTC
CDR3 protein: CASSSPVRDYYNEQFF

J gene: TRBJ1-5
V gene: TRBV27
clone size: NA
D gene: NA
CDR3 DNA: TGTGCCAGCAGTTTATCGGGAGGACGCCTCAAGAGTCAGCCCCAGCATTTT
CDR3 protein: CASSLSGGRLKSQPQHF

J gene: TRBJ1-2
V gene: TRBV6-6
clone size: NA
D gene: TRBD1
CDR3 DNA: TGTGCCAGCAGTTACTCTCCGCGAACAGGGGATAATGGCTACACCTTC
CDR3 protein: CASSYSPRTGDNGYTF

J gene: TRBJ1-2
V gene: TRBV12-3/TRBV12-4
clone size: NA
D gene: NA
CDR3 DNA: TGTGCCAGCAGTTTGGGGGGACCGGGGGGCTACACCTTC
CDR3 protein: CASSLGGPGGYTF

J gene: TRBJ1-4
V gene: TRBV7-8
clone size: NA
D gene: NA
CDR3 DNA: TGTGCCAGCAGCTCTAACACGGAGCCCAATGAAAAACTGTTTTTT
CDR3 protein: CASSSNTEPNEKLFF

J gene: TRBJ1-6
V gene: TRBV5-4
clone size: NA
D gene: NA
CDR3 DNA: TGTGCCAGCAGCCCCCGGGCAGGGCATAGGAATTCACCCCTCCACTTT
CDR3 protein: CASSPRAGHRNSPLHF

J gene: TRBJ1-5
V gene: TRBV7-2
clone size: NA
D gene: NA
CDR3 DNA: TGTGCCAGCAGCACCCAACAGGGACCTCAGCCCCAGCATTTT
CDR3 protein: CASSTQQGPQPQHF

J gene: TRBJ2-2
V gene: TRBV10-3
clone size: few
D gene: NA
CDR3 DNA: TGTGCCATCAGTGAGTCGGGGGGGAACACCGGGGAGCTGTTTTTT
CDR3 protein: CAISESGGNTGELFF

J gene: TRBJ1-2
V gene: TRBV5-4
clone size: NA
D gene: NA
CDR3 DNA: TGTGCCAGCAGCTCAACCCTGGGGGGGCGCGCTTATGGCTACACCTTC
CDR3 protein: CASSSTLGGRAYGYTF

J gene: TRBJ2-3
V gene: TRBV7-3
clone size: NA
D gene: NA
CDR3 DNA: TGTGCCAGCAGCTTAAGCGGGGAGCCAGATACGCAGTATTTT
CDR3 protein: CASSLSGEPDTQYF

J gene: TRBJ1-3
V gene: TRBV12-5
clone size: few
D gene: NA
CDR3 DNA: TGTGCTAGTGAGGAGTTTAGTTCTGGAAACACCATATATTTT
CDR3 protein: CASEEFSSGNTIYF

J gene: TRBJ2-7
V gene: TRBV12-3/TRBV12-4
clone size: once
D gene: NA
CDR3 DNA: TGTGCCAGCAGTCGAGCCTACGAGCAGTACTTC
CDR3 protein: CASSRAYEQYF

J gene: TRBJ2-2
V gene: TRBV30
clone size: NA
D gene: TRBD1
CDR3 DNA: TGTGCCTGGACCGACAGGGGGGACACCGGGGAGCTGTTTTTT
CDR3 protein: CAWTDRGDTGELFF

J gene: TRBJ2-3
V gene: TRBV19
clone size: NA
D gene: NA
CDR3 DNA: TGTGCCAGTAGTATTGGGGGGGACAATACGCAGTATTTT
CDR3 protein: CASSIGGDNTQYF

J gene: TRBJ1-6
V gene: TRBV9
clone size: NA
D gene: NA
CDR3 DNA: TGTGCCAGCAGCGTAGGCTCCGGGGGCTCCTATAATTCACCCCTCCACTTT
CDR3 protein: CASSVGSGGSYNSPLHF

J gene: TRBJ2-3
V gene: TRBV7-9
clone size: NA
D gene: NA
CDR3 DNA: TGTGCCAGCAGCTTTGGAGGGAGCATTACAGATACGCAGTATTTT
CDR3 protein: CASSFGGSITDTQYF

J gene: TRBJ1-5
V gene: TRBV28
clone size: NA
D gene: NA
CDR3 DNA: TGTGCCAGCAGTTTGGGGGGTTATAGCAATCAGCCCCAGCATTTT
CDR3 protein: CASSLGGYSNQPQHF

J gene: TRBJ1-2
V gene: TRBV28
clone size: NA
D gene: NA
CDR3 DNA: TGTGCCAGCAGCTCCCAGAACTATGGCTACACCTTC
CDR3 protein: CASSSQNYGYTF

J gene: TRBJ1-2
V gene: TRBV5-4
clone size: NA
D gene: TRBD1
CDR3 DNA: TGTGCCAGCAGCTTATTAGGTCAAAACCAGGGGGCGGATGGCTACACCTTC
CDR3 protein: CASSLLGQNQGADGYTF

J gene: TRBJ1-1
V gene: TRBV20-1
clone size: NA
D gene: NA
CDR3 DNA: TGCAGTGCTAGTCAGGGGAACACTGAAGCTTTCTTT
CDR3 protein: CSASQGNTEAFF

J gene: TRBJ1-1
V gene: TRBV3-1/TRBV3-2
clone size: NA
D gene: NA
CDR3 DNA: TGTGCCAGCAGCCAAGGGAAAGGACAAGGGGTCTTT
CDR3 protein: CASSQGKGQGVF

J gene: TRBJ1-2
V gene: TRBV7-2
clone size: few
D gene: TRBD1
CDR3 DNA: TGTGCCAGCAGCCCGGACAGGGCTGCTAACTATGGCTACACCTTC
CDR3 protein: CASSPDRAANYGYTF

J gene: TRBJ2-7
V gene: TRBV4-1
clone size: NA
D gene: TRBD1
CDR3 DNA: TGCGCCAGCAGCCAAGATTCGCAGGGGGCCCACTACGAGCAGTACTTC
CDR3 protein: CASSQDSQGAHYEQYF

J gene: TRBJ2-1
V gene: TRBV7-8
clone size: NA
D gene: TRBD2
CDR3 DNA: TGTGCCAGCAGCCCCCTAGCGGGGGCTCCCTACAATGAGCAGTTCTTC
CDR3 protein: CASSPLAGAPYNEQFF

J gene: TRBJ2-1
V gene: TRBV29-1
clone size: NA
D gene: TRBD2
CDR3 DNA: TGCAGTTTGAGCGGGGGGCTCTACAATGAGCAGTTCTTC
CDR3 protein: CSLSGGLYNEQFF

J gene: TRBJ1-2
V gene: TRBV28
clone size: NA
D gene: NA
CDR3 DNA: TGTGCCAGCAGTTTCAGATCTTATGGCTACACCTTC
CDR3 protein: CASSFRSYGYTF

J gene: TRBJ1-2
V gene: TRBV3-1/TRBV3-2
clone size: NA
D gene: TRBD1
CDR3 DNA: TGTGCCAGCAGCCCCCAGGGGGCGCGACCCACTCCCTCCTTC
CDR3 protein: CASSPQGARPTPSF

J gene: TRBJ2-6
V gene: TRBV2
clone size: NA
D gene: NA
CDR3 DNA: TGTGCCAGCAGTGAACAGGGATTGGCGGGGGCCAACGTCCTGACTTTC
CDR3 protein: CASSEQGLAGANVLTF

J gene: TRBJ2-3
V gene: TRBV28
clone size: NA
D gene: TRBD2
CDR3 DNA: TGTGCCAGCAGTCCGACCGGGACTAGCATGGATACGCAGTATTTT
CDR3 protein: CASSPTGTSMDTQYF

J gene: TRBJ1-1
V gene: TRBV20-1
clone size: NA
D gene: NA
CDR3 DNA: TGCAGTGCTAGTACAGAAACGAACACTGAAGCTTTCTTT
CDR3 protein: CSASTETNTEAFF

J gene: TRBJ1-5
V gene: TRBV2
clone size: NA
D gene: NA
CDR3 DNA: TGTGCCAGCTCACCGGGGAACAATCAGCCCCAGCATTTT
CDR3 protein: CASSPGNNQPQHF

J gene: TRBJ1-5
V gene: TRBV19
clone size: NA
D gene: NA
CDR3 DNA: TGTGCCAGTCGTGCTGGGACACAGAGCAATCAGCCCCAGCATTTT
CDR3 protein: CASRAGTQSNQPQHF

J gene: TRBJ1-6
V gene: TRBV7-9
clone size: once
D gene: TRBD1
CDR3 DNA: TGTGCCAGCCACTTTGACAGGGATAATTCACCCCTCCACTTT
CDR3 protein: CASHFDRDNSPLHF

J gene: TRBJ1-1
V gene: TRBV6-5
clone size: few
D gene: NA
CDR3 DNA: TGTGCCAGTACTGCCCCATTGAACACTGAAGCTTTCTTT
CDR3 protein: CASTAPLNTEAFF

J gene: TRBJ2-3
V gene: TRBV11-3
clone size: NA
D gene: TRBD2
CDR3 DNA: TGTGCCAGCAGCTTAGACGCGGGGGGGCCACTAGATACGCAGTATTTT
CDR3 protein: CASSLDAGGPLDTQYF

J gene: TRBJ2-1
V gene: TRBV5-4
clone size: NA
D gene: TRBD1
CDR3 DNA: TGTGCCAGCAGACAGGACAGGGTTGTCTACAATGAGCAGTTCTTC
CDR3 protein: CASRQDRVVYNEQFF

J gene: TRBJ1-5
V gene: TRBV30
clone size: NA
D gene: NA
CDR3 DNA: TGTGCCTGGAGCCCGCGGGGAGGCCAGCCCCAGCATTTT
CDR3 protein: CAWSPRGGQPQHF

J gene: TRBJ2-1
V gene: TRBV7-3
clone size: NA
D gene: TRBD2
CDR3 DNA: TGTGCCAGCAGCCGAACTACTAGCGGGGGAGTTGATGAGCAGTTCTTC
CDR3 protein: CASSRTTSGGVDEQFF

J gene: TRBJ1-6
V gene: TRBV12-5
clone size: NA
D gene: NA
CDR3 DNA: TGTGCTAGTGGTTTGGGACAGAATAATTCACCCCTCCACTTT
CDR3 protein: CASGLGQNNSPLHF

J gene: TRBJ2-1
V gene: TRBV11-2
clone size: NA
D gene: TRBD2
CDR3 DNA: TGTGCCAGCATGGGCGGGGGACTCTACAATGAGCAGTTCTTC
CDR3 protein: CASMGGGLYNEQFF

J gene: TRBJ1-2
V gene: TRBV5-4
clone size: NA
D gene: TRBD1
CDR3 DNA: TGTGCCAGCAGCCCGCGTAATTCAGGGGGCGCGGTTGGCTACACCTTC
CDR3 protein: CASSPRNSGGAVGYTF

J gene: TRBJ2-1
V gene: TRBV5-6
clone size: NA
D gene: TRBD1
CDR3 DNA: TGTGCCAGCAGCTCGGGGACAGGGCACACCTACAATGAGCAGTTCTTC
CDR3 protein: CASSSGTGHTYNEQFF

J gene: TRBJ1-3
V gene: TRBV9
clone size: NA
D gene: TRBD1
CDR3 DNA: TGTGCCAGCAGCGTAACAACAGGGGCCTCTGGAAACACCATATATTTT
CDR3 protein: CASSVTTGASGNTIYF